The following is a T cell receptor beta chain sequence with its context. What it binds is not known. Researchers reported sorting CD4+ naive, central memory, regulatory and stem cell-like memory cells via CD45RO/CCR7/CD25/CD127/CD95/CD27. Purity above 98% was achieved in all sorted populations. This specimen comes from a study of beta chain features in type 1 diabetes. Study-wide points: Lower insertion and higher deletion counts appeared at VDJ junctions in type 1 diabetes patients. Type 1 diabetes patients showed a moderate but significant shortening of TCRB CDR3s in all four CD4+ subsets.

The isolated RNA, all of it, was reverse transcribed, so expressed TCRB transcripts were what got sequenced. Generated by immunoSEQ multiplex PCR, the TCRdb table keeps only in-frame clones and is missing some. Of over 200,000 clones detected, 11% appear once; the ten largest clones hold around 0.017%. The V end lost 4 bases, the J end lost 2 bases, and 8 bases lay between the germline ends. Germline-derived CDR1 and CDR2 are SNHLY and FYNNEI. The CDR3 covers 13 residues. The sequence was obtained from a man under 40 with type 1 diabetes. V gene TRBV2 combines with J gene TRBJ1-1; D perhaps matches TRBD1 (5 bases). The sequenced sample consisted of naive CD4+ T cells from blood. The CDR3 coding sequence is TGTGCCAGCAGTGTTGACAGCAACACTGAAGCTTTCTTT. Amino acid sequence: CASSVDSNTEAFF.